This TCR beta chain is drawn from a study of control samples from healthy donors and cancer patients. Trimming took off 0 bases at V and 6 bases at J, with 11 bases between the two ends. This CDR3 is built from 14 residues. Germline V lookup: CDR1 LNHNV, CDR2 YYDKDF (reference sequence). The table came from immunoSEQ multiplex PCR; TCRdb's copy has only in-frame clones and leaves some out. The sample lists approximately 120,000 clones; more than 85% were seen once. This chain uses TRBV15 with TRBJ1-1, with a possible D match to TRBD1 (5 bases). Sequenced input: blood. The TCR originated in a woman aged 45 to 65 in good health. The CDR3 reads CATSRDPRGPEAFF. The CDR3 nucleotides read TGTGCCACCAGCAGAGATCCCCGGGGACCTGAAGCTTTCTTT.